This T cell receptor beta chain was profiled in a study of cytomegalovirus exposure and HLA in healthy donors. The overall study: Findings of an earlier analysis included over 95 million unique TCR beta sequences from roughly 200 million T cells. The study's findings and limits: Using the classifier, cytomegalovirus status was reportedly diagnosed with high specificity and sensitivity. Prior analysis indicated that the majority of TCR beta V segments exhibited productivity approximately 87% or approximately 30% of the time. In the analysis, some V segments, TRBV6-2 and TRBV6-3 included, were excluded as indistinguishable.

This PCR relied on a set of 60 Vbeta primers and 13 Jbeta primers. Data came from immunoSEQ multiplex PCR; TCRdb stores just in-frame clones and leaves some out. The sample includes some 130,000 clones, approximately 80% seen only once; the top ten take roughly 2%. Germline V CDR1 and CDR2: SEHNR, FQNEAQ (reference sequence). This CDR3 comprises 14 residues. The V end was cut by 1 base, the J end by 7 bases, with 13 bases between. About this clone: Its specificity is unknown.

The genes are TRBV7-9 and TRBJ2-5; D call uncertain. This clonotype originated in a man aged 25-45 years in good health and CMV-seronegative. Specimen: PBMCs. Here the CDR3 reads CASSLGDRGGTQYF. As DNA, the CDR3 is TGTGCCAGCAGCTTAGGAGACCGCGGCGGGACCCAGTACTTC.